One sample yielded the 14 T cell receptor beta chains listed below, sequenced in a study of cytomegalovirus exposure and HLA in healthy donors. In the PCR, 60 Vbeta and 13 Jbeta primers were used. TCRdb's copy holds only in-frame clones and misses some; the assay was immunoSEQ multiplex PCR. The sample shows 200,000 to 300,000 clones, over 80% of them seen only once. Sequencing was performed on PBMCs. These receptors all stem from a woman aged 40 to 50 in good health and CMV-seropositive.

CDR3 nucleotides: TGTGCCAGCAGCGTAGGAAGTTCGGTCAAGAACACTGAAGCTTTCTTT. It yields the protein CASSVGSSVKNTEAFF. V is TRBV9 and J is TRBJ1-1; the D is unclear. Per the germline V gene, CDR1 is SGDLS and CDR2 is YYNGEE. This CDR3 spans 16 amino acids. V was clipped by 0 bases and J by 1 base, with 13 bases between them.

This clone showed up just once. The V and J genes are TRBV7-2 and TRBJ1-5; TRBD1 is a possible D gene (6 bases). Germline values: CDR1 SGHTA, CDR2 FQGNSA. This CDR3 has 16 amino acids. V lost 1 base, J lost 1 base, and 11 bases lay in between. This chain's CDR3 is CASSLEAGVSNQPQHF. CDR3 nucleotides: TGTGCCAGCAGCTTAGAAGCAGGGGTGAGCAATCAGCCCCAGCATTTT.

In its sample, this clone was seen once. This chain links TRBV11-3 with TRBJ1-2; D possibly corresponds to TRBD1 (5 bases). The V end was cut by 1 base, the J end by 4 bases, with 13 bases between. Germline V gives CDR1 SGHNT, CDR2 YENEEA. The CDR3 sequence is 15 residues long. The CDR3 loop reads CASSLGGEASYGYTF. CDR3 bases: TGTGCCAGCAGCTTAGGGGGCGAAGCCTCCTATGGCTACACCTTC.

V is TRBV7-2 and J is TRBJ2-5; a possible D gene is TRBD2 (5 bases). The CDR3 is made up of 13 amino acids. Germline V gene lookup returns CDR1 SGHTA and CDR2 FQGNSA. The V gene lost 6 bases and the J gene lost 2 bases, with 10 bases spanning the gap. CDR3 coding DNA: TGTGCCAGCAGAGGAGGCGGACAAGAGACCCAGTACTTC. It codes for CASRGGGQETQYF.

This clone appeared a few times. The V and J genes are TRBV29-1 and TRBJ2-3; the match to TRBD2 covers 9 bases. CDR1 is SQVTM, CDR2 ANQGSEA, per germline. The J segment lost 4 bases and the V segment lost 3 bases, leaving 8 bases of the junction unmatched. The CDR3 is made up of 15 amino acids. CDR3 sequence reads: CSVEGGGAGADTQYF. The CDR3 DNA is TGCAGCGTTGAGGGCGGGGGGGCCGGAGCAGATACGCAGTATTTT.

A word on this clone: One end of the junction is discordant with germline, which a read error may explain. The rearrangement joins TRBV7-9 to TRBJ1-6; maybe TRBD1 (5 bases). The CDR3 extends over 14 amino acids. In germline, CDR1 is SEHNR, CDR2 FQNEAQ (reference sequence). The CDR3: CSSSLLEGNSPLHF. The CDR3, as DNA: TGTTCCAGCAGCTTATTGGAGGGGAATTCACCCCTCCACTTT.

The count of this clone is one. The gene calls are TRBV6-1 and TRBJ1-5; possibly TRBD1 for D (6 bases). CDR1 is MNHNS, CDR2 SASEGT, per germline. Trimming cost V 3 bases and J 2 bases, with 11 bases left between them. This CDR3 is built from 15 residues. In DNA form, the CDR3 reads TGTGCCAGCAGTGATCCATACAGGGGCAATCAGCCCCAGCATTTT. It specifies CASSDPYRGNQPQHF.

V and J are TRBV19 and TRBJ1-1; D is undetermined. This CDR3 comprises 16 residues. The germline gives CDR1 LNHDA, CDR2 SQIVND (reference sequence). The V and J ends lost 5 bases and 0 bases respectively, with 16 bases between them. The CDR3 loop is CASSEAGGFMNTEAFF. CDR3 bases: TGTGCCAGTAGTGAGGCGGGCGGCTTCATGAACACTGAAGCTTTCTTT.

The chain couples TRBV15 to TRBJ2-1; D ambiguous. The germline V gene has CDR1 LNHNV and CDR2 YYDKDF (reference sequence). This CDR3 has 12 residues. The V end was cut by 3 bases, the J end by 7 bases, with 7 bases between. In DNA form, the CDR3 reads TGTGCCACCAGCAGTATCGGGAATGAGCAGTTCTTC. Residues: CATSSIGNEQFF.

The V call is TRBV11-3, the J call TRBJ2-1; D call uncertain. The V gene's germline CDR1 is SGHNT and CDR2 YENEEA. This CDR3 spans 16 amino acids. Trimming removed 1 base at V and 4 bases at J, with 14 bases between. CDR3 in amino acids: CASSLVGRISYNEQFF. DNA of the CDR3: TGTGCCAGCAGCTTAGTCGGCAGGATATCTTACAATGAGCAGTTCTTC.

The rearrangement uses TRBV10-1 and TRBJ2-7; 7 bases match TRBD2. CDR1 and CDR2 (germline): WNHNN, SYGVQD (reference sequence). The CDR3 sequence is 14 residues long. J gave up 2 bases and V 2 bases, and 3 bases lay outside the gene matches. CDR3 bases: TGCGCCAGCAGTGAGGGACTAGTTCCCTACGAGCAGTACTTC. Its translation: CASSEGLVPYEQYF.

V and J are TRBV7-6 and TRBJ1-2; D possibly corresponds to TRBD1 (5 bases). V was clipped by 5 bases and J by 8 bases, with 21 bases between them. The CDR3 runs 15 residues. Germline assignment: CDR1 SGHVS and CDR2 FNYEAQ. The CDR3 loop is CASSLYRDSPGGYTF. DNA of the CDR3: TGTGCCAGCAGCCTATATAGGGACTCCCCGGGAGGCTACACCTTC. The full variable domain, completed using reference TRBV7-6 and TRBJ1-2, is GAGVSQSPRYKVTKRGQDVALRCDPISGHVSLYWYRQALGQGPEFLTYFNYEAQQDKSGLPNDRFSAERPEGSISTLTIQRTEQRDSAMYRCASSLYRDSPGGYTFGSGTRLTVV.

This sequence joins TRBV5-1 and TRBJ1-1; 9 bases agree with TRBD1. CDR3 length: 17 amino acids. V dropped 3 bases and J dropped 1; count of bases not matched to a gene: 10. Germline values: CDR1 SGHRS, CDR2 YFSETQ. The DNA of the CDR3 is TGCGCCAGCAGCTCCTCCGGGACAGGGAACTGGAACACTGAAGCTTTCTTT. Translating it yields CASSSSGTGNWNTEAFF.

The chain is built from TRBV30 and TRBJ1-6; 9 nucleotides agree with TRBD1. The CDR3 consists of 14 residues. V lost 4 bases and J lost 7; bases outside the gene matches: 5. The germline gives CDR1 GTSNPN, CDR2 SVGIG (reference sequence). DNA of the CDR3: TGTGCCTGGAATCCGGGACAGGGAAATTCACCCCTCCACTTT. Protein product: CAWNPGQGNSPLHF.